This TCR beta chain emerged from a study of CD4 T cell repertoires in COVID-19. Profiled with immunoSEQ multiplex PCR; TCRdb holds only in-frame clones, not every one. The sample records 65,000 to 95,000 clones, around 82% being singletons. The CDR3 is 16 residues long. Per germline, CDR1 MNHEY and CDR2 SVGAGI. V lost 4 bases to trimming and J lost 0 bases, with 13 bases between them. V gene TRBV6-5 combines with J gene TRBJ1-3, with D possibly TRBD1 on 5 matching bases. Sequenced material: CD4+ T cells from peripheral blood, taken after recovery from COVID-19. The TCR originated in a human donor who had COVID-19. The DNA of the CDR3 is TGTGCCAGCAGTTTGGGACGGCCCTACTCTGGAAACACCATATATTTT. It is translated as CASSLGRPYSGNTIYF.